This T cell receptor beta chain was documented in a study of blood T cells in healthy people across ages. General study results and limits: As naive T cell percentage varied, TCR beta diversity correlated strongly with it.

RNA extraction gave at least 5.5 micrograms of total RNA per sample. A second PCR of roughly 7 to 11 cycles used a sample-barcoded 5' primer and a J-beta primer mix. Each of the cDNA molecules was tagged by a template-switch adaptor with 12 random nucleotides. Each CDR3 protein is one row after TCRdb ran MiXCR on the 5' RACE reads. This table holds around 1.5 million distinct CDR3 sequences, about 31% found once. To note about this clonotype: Antigen: not known.

Trimming removed 6 bases from V and 3 bases from J; junction bases left unmatched: 7. CDR1 and CDR2 from the germline V gene are DFQATT and SNEGSKA (reference sequence). This CDR3 is built from 13 residues. The TCR was taken from a woman aged 30 to 39 in good health. The chain has TRBV20-1 and TRBJ2-7, with 8 positions matching TRBD2. Sequences were obtained from blood. DNA for the CDR3: TGCAGTGCCGGGAGGGACACAGTCTACGAGCAGTACTTC. The encoded protein is CSAGRDTVYEQYF.